The next 8 T cell receptor beta chains were all read from a single sample in a study of PD-1 blockade in classical Hodgkin lymphoma. The time point is: cycle 4 day 1 (C4D1), after less than 7 weeks of nivolumab. Each and every patient relapsed after autologous stem cell transplantation, and patients got differing brentuximab vedotin exposure. Thawed PBMCs were the source of CD8+ T cells, obtained through magnetic negative selection. Method: immunoSEQ multiplex PCR; TCRdb's copy keeps in-frame clones and lacks some. The data hold about 19,000 clones, with around 90% observed a single time. The source was CD8+ T cells from blood, collected before the fourth cycle of nivolumab. The receptors here all came from a human donor with classical Hodgkin lymphoma.

The V and J genes are TRBV7-6 and TRBJ2-7; 7 bases are a match to TRBD2. CDR3 length equals 15 residues. The germline gives CDR1 SGHVS, CDR2 FNYEAQ. Unmatched junction bases numbered 3, after V lost 1 base and J lost 0 bases. CDR3 coding DNA: TGTGCCAGCAGCTTAGGGGAGGGGATCTCCTACGAGCAGTACTTC. It encodes CASSLGEGISYEQYF.

The chain couples TRBV7-9 to TRBJ2-7; 11 positions agree with TRBD2. Germline V gene data show CDR1 as SEHNR and CDR2 as FQNEAQ (reference sequence). The junction had 7 bases not matched to a gene; V was cut back by 1 base and J by 2 bases. This CDR3 is 17 amino acids long. The CDR3 loop reads CASSLGSTSGTAYEQYF. The CDR3 DNA is TGTGCCAGCAGCTTAGGTTCGACTAGCGGGACGGCCTACGAGCAGTACTTC.

The V gene is TRBV6-5, the J gene TRBJ1-1; TRBD1 is a possible D gene (5 bases). This CDR3 is 15 amino acids long. The V gene lost 6 bases and the J gene lost 0 bases, with 14 bases spanning the gap. Per the germline V gene, CDR1 is MNHEY and CDR2 is SVGAGI. CDR3 sequence: CASSRTGTLNTEAFF. The CDR3 bases are TGTGCCAGCAGCCGCACCGGGACTTTGAACACTGAAGCTTTCTTT.

The chain uses TRBV27 and TRBJ1-1; D possibly corresponds to TRBD1 (5 bases). The V end was cut by 0 bases, the J end by 3 bases, with 14 bases between. Germline-derived CDR1 and CDR2 are MNHEY and SMNVEV (reference sequence). The CDR3 is 16 amino acids. The CDR3 reads CASSLSSGGGHTEAFF. The CDR3 nucleotides read TGTGCCAGCAGTTTATCGAGTGGGGGGGGTCACACTGAAGCTTTCTTT.

The chain has TRBV25-1 and TRBJ1-1; D is perhaps TRBD1 (5 bases). The CDR3 is 13 amino acids. V was cut by 8 bases and J by 3 bases, with 13 bases left in between. CDR1 and CDR2 (germline): MGHDK, SYGVNS. The CDR3 reads CASSEGGDTEAFF. CDR3 nucleotides: TGTGCCAGCTCCGAGGGAGGGGACACTGAAGCTTTCTTT. Full variable domain (missing parts from reference TRBV25-1 and TRBJ1-1): EADIYQTPRYLVIGTGKKITLECSQTMGHDKMYWYQQDPGMELHLIHYSYGVNSTEKGDLSSESTVSRIRTEHFPLTLESARPSHTSQYLCASSEGGDTEAFFGQGTRLTVV.

This sequence joins TRBV5-4 and TRBJ2-3; the D gene is possibly TRBD1 (6 bases). Trimming removed 4 bases from V and 0 bases from J, with 9 bases in between. This CDR3 contains 14 residues. CDR1 is SGHNT and CDR2 is YYREEE in the germline V gene (reference sequence). This CDR3 reads CASSPGQSTDTQYF. CDR3 coding DNA: TGTGCCAGCAGCCCGGGACAAAGCACAGATACGCAGTATTTT.

The V and J genes are TRBV29-1 and TRBJ2-7, with D tentatively TRBD2 (5 bases). CDR3 length: 13 amino acids. V lost 1 base and J lost 1, with 8 bases in between. Germline V gene data show CDR1 as SQVTM and CDR2 as ANQGSEA. The CDR3 DNA reads TGCAGCGTTGAAGTTAGCGTTTCCTACGAGCAGTACTTC. This codes for CSVEVSVSYEQYF.

This clone has just one count. V gene TRBV5-1 combines with J gene TRBJ2-7, with TRBD2 matching over 7 bases. J gave up 0 bases and V 5 bases, and 8 bases lay outside the gene matches. The CDR3 spans 15 residues. The V gene's germline CDR1 is SGHRS and CDR2 YFSETQ. Here the CDR3 reads CASSHSSGNSYEQYF. The CDR3 nucleotides read TGCGCCAGCAGTCATTCTAGCGGAAACTCCTACGAGCAGTACTTC.